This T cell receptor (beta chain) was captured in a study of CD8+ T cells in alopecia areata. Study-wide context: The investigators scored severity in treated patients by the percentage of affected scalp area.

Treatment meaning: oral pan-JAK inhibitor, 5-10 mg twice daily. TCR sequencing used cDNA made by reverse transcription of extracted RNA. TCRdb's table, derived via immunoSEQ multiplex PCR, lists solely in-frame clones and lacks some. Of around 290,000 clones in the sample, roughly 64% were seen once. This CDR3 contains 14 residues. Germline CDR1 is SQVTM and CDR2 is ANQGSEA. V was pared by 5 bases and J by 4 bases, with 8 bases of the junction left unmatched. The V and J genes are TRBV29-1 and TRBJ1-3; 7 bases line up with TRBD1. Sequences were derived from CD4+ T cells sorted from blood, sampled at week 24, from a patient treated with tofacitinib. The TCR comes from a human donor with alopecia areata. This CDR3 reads CSVSPTGRGNTIYF. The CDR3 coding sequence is TGCAGCGTTTCCCCGACAGGGAGGGGAAACACCATATATTTT.